The entry below describes one T cell receptor beta chain. Its target is unknown. CDR3 length: 16 amino acids. The sample originates from a study of post-analysis software for immune sequencing data. Across the whole study: There were relapsing-remitting, secondary progressive and progressive-relapsing multiple sclerosis among the disease courses included.

Findings and limits, study-wide: Samples sharing a preparation batch grouped tightly together when assessed by F measure. Controls had lower frequencies than patients of roughly five TRBV segments, which included TRBV5-6, TRBV5-1 and TRBV20-1. Controls' normalized Chao1 diversity significantly exceeded that of multiple sclerosis patients.

cDNA libraries for TCR beta contained unique molecular identifiers. Roughly 500,000 cDNA molecules were obtained from roughly 1 to 10 million T cells. From the PCR reads, TCRdb called clonotypes with MiXCR, one entry per CDR3 protein. The sample lists 800,000 to 950,000 distinct CDR3 sequences, 53% seen once, with about 4.8% in the top ten. Input material: blood. V is TRBV21-1 and J is TRBJ2-3; TRBD2, the table's D call, lacks a check against the DNA. TRBV21-1 is a pseudogene. The sequence came from a girl aged 5 to 17 with multiple sclerosis. This CDR3 reads CATYPRVAGYTDTQYF. CDR3 DNA sequence: TGTGCCACTTACCCGAGAGTAGCGGGCTACACAGATACGCAGTATTTT.